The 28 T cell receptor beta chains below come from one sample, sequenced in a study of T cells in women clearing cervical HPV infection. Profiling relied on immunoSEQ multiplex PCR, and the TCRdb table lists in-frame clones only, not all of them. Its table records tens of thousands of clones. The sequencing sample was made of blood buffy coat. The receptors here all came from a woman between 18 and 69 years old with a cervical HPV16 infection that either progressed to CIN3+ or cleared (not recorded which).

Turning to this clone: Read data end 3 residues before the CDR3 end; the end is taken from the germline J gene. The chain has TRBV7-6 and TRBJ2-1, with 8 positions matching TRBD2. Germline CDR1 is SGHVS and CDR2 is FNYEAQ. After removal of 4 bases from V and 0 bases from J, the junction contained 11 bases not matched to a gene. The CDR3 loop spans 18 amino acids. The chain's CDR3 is CASSSEGGRPSSYNEQFF. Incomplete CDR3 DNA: TGTGCCAGCAGCTCCGAGGGCGGGAGGCCCAGCTCCTACAATGAG.

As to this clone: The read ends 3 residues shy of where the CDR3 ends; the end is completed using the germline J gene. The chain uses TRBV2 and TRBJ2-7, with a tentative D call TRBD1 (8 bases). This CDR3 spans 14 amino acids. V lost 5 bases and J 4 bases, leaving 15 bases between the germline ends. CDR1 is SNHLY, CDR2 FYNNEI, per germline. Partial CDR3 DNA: TGTGCCAGCAGTCCTACAGGGGGGGGATACGAG. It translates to CASSPTGGGYE. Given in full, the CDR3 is CASSPTGGGYEQYF.

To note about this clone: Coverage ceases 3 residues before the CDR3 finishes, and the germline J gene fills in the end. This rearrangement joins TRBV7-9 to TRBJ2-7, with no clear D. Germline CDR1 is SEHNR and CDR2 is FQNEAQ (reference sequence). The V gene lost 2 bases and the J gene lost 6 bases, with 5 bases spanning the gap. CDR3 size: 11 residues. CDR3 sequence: CASSLHGEQYF. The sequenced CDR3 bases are TGTGCCAGCAGCTTACACGGCGAG.

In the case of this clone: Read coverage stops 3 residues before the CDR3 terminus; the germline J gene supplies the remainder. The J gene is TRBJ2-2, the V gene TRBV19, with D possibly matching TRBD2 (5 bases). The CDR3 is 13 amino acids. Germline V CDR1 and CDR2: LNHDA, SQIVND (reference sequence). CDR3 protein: CASSMRALEKLFF. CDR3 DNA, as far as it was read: TGTGCCAGTAGTATGCGGGCGTTAGAAAAG.

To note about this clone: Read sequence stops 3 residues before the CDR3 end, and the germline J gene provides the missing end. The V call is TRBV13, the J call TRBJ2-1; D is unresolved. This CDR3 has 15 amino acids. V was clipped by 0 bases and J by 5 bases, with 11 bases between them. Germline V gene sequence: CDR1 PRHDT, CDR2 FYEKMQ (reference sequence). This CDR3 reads CASSLGHGLNNEQFF. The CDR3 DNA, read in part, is TGTGCCAGCAGCTTAGGGCACGGGTTAAACAATGAG.

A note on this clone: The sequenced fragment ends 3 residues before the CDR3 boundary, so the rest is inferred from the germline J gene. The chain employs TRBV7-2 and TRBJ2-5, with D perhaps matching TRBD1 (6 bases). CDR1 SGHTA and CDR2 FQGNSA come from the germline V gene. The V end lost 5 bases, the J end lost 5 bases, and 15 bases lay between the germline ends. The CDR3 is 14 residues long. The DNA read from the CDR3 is TGTGCCAGCAGCCCCGGAAGGGGGTGGGAGACC. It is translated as CASSPGRGWET. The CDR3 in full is CASSPGRGWETQYF.

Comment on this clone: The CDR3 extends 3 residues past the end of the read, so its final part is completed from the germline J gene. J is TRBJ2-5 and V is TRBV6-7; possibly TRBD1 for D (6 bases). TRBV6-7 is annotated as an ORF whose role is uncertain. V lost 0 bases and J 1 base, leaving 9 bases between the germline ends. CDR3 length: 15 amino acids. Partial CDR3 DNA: TGTGCCAGCAGTTACTCTGGACAGCCCCAAGAGACC. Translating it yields CASSYSGQPQET. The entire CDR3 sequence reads CASSYSGQPQETQYF.

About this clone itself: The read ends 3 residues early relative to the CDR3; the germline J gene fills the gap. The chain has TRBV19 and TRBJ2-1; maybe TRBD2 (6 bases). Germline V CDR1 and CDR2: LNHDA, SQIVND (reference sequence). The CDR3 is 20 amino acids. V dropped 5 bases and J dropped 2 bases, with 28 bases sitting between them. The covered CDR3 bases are TGTGCCAGTAGTGACTGGTGGGGGGATTCCTTCGGGTCGCCCTACAATGAG. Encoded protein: CASSDWWGDSFGSPYNE. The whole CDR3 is CASSDWWGDSFGSPYNEQFF.

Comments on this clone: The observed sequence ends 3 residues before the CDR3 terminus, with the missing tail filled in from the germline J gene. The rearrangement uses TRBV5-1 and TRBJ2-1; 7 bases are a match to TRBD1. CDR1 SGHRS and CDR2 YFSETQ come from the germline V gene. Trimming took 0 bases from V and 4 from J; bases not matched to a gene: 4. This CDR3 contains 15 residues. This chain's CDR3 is CASSLGGTEYNEQFF. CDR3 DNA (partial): TGCGCCAGCAGCTTGGGAGGGACAGAGTACAATGAG.

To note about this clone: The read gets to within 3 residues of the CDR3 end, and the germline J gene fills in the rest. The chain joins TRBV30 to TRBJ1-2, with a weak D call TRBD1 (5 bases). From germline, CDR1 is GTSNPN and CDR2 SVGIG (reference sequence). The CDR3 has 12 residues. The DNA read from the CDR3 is TGTGCCTGGGACGGGACTCTCTACGGC. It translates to CAWDGTLYG. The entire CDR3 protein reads CAWDGTLYGYTF.

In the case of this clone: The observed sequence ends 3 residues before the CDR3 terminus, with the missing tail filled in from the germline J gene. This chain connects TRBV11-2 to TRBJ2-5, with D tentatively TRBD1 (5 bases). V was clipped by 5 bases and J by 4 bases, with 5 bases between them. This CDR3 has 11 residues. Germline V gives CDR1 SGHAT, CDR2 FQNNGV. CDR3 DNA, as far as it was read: TGTGCCAGCAGCACAGGAGAGACC. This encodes CASSTGET. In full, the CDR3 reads CASSTGETQYF.

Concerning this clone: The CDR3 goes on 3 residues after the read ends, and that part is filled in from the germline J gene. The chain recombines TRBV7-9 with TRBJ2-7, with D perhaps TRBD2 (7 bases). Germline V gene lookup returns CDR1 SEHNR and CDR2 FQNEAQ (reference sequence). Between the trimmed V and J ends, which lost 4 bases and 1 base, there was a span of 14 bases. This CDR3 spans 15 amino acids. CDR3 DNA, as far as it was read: TGTGCCAGCAGCTGGGGGGGGCGTAGGTCCTACGAG. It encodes CASSWGGRRSYE. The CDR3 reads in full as CASSWGGRRSYEQYF.

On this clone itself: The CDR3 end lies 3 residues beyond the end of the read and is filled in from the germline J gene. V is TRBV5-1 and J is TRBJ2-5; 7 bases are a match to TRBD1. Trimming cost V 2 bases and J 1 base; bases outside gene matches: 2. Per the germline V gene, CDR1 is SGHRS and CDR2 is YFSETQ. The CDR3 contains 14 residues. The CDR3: CASSLGQAQETQYF. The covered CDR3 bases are TGCGCCAGCAGCTTAGGACAGGCCCAAGAGACC.

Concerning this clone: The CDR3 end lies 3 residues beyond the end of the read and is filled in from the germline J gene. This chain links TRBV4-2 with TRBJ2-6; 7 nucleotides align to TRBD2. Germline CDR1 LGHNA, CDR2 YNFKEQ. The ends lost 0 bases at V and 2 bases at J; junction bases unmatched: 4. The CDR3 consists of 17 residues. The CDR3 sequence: CASSQDPGGAGANVLTF. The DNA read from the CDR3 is TGTGCCAGCAGCCAAGATCCGGGGGGAGCTGGGGCCAACGTC.

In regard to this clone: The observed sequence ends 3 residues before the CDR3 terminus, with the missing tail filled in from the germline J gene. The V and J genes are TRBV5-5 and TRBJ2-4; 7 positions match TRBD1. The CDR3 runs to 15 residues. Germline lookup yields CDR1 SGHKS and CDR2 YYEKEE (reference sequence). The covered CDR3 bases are TGTGCCAGCAGCTTCCTCGACAGGGCGGGTTATGGT. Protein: CASSFLDRAGYG. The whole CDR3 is CASSFLDRAGYGQYF. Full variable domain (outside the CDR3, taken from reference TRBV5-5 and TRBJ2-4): DAGVTQSPTHLIKTRGQQVTLRCSPISGHKSVSWYQQVLGQGPQFIFQYYEKEERGRGNFPDRFSARQFPNYSSELNVNALLLGDSALYLCASSFLDRAGYGQYFGAGTRLSVL.

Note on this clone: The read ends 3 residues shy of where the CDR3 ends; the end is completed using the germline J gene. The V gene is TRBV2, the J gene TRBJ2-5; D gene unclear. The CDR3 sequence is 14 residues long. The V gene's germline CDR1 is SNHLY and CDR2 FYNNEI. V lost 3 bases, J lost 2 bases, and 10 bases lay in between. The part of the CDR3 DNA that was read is TGTGCCAGCAGTGACAGGATGGTACAAGAGACC. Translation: CASSDRMVQET. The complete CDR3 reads CASSDRMVQETQYF. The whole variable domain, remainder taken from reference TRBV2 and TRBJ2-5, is EPEVTQTPSHQVTQMGQEVILRCVPISNHLYFYWYRQILGQKVEFLVSFYNNEISEKSEIFDDQFSVERPDGSNFTLKIRSTKLEDSAMYFCASSDRMVQETQYFGPGTRLLVL.

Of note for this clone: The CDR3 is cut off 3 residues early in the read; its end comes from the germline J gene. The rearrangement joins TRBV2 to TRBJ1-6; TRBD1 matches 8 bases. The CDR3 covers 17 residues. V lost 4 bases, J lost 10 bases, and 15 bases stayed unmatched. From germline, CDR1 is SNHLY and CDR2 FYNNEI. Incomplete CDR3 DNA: TGTGCCAGCAGTGCCTCCGGGACAGGCTCAGTATGGTCACCC. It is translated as CASSASGTGSVWSP. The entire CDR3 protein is CASSASGTGSVWSPLHF.

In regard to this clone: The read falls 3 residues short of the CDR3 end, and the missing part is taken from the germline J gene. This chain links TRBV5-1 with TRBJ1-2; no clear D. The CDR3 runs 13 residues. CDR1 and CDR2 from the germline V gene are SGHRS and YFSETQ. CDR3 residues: CASSLGGSQGYTF. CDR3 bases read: TGCGCCAGCAGCTTGGGCGGGTCTCAAGGC.

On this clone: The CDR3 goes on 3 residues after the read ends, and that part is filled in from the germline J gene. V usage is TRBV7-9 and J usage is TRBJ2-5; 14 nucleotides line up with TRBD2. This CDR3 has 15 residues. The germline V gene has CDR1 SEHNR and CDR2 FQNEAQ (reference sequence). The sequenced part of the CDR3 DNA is TGTGCCAGCAGCAGGACTAGCGGGGGGACAGATACC. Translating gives CASSRTSGGTDT. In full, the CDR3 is CASSRTSGGTDTQYF.

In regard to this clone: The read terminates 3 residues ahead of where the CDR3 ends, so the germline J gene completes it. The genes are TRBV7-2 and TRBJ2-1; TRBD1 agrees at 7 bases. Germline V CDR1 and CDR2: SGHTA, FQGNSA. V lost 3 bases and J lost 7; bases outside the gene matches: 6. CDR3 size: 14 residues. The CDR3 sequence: CASSLNRGRNEQFF. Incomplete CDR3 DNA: TGTGCCAGCAGCTTGAACAGGGGTCGGAATGAG.

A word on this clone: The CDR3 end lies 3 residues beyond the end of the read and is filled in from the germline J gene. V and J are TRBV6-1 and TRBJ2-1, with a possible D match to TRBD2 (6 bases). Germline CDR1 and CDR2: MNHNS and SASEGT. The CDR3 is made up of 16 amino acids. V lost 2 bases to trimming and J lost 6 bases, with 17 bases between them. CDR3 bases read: TGTGCCAGCAGTGAAATGGTGGGACTTCTTTCCAATGAG. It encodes CASSEMVGLLSNE. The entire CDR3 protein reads CASSEMVGLLSNEQFF.

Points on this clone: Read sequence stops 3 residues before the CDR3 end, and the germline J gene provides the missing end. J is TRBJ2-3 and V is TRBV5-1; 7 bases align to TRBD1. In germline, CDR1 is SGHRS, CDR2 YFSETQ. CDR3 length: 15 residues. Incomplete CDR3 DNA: TGCGCCAGCAGCTTGGGGGGACAGCCCCAAGAGACG. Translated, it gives CASSLGGQPQET. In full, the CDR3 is CASSLGGQPQETQYF. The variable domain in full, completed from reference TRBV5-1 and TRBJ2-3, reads KAGVTQTPRYLIKTRGQQVTLSCSPISGHRSVSWYQQTPGQGLQFLFEYFSETQRNKGNFPGRFSGRQFSNSRSEMNVSTLELGDSALYLCASSLGGQPQETQYFGPGTRLTVL.

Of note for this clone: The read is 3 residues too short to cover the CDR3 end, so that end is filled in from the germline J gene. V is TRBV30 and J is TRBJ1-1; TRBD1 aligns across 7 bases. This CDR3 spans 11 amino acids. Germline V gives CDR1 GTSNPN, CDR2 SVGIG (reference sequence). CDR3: CARGTAKNAFF. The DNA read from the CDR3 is TGTGCCCGCGGGACAGCAAAAAAC.

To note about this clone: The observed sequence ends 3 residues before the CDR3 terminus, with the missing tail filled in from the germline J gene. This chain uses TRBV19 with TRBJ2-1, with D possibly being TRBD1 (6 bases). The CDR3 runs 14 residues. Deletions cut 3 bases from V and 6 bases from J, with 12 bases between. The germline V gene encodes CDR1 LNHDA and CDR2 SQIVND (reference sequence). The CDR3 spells CASSIGDIANEQFF. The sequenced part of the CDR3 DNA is TGTGCCAGTAGTATTGGGGACATTGCCAATGAG.

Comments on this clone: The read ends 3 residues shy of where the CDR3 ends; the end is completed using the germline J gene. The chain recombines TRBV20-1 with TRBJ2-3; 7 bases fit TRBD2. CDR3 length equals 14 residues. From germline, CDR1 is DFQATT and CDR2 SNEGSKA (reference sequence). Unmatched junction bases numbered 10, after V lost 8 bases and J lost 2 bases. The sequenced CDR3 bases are TGCAGTCTGACACCGGGGACTACCACAGATACG. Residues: CSLTPGTTTDT. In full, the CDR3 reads CSLTPGTTTDTQYF.

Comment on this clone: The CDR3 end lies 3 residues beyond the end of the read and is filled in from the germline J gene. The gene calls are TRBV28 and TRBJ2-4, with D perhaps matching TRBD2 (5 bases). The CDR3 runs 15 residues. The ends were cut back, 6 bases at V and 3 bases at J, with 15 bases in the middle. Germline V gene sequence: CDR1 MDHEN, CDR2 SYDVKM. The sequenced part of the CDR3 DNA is TGTGCCAGCAGAACGGCCTCAGGAGGCAAAAACATT. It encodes CASRTASGGKNI. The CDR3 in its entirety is CASRTASGGKNIQYF.

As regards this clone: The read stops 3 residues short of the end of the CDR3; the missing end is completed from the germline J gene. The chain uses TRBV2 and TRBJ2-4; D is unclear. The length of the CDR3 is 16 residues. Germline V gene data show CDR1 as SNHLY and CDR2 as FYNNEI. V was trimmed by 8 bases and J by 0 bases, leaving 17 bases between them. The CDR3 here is CASGDALVTAKNIQYF. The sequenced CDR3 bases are TGTGCCAGCGGAGACGCCCTAGTGACAGCCAAAAACATT.

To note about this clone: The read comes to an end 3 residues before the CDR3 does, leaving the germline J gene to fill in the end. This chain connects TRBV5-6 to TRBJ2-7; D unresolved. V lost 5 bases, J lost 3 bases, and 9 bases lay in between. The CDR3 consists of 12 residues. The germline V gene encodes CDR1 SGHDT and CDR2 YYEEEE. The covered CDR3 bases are TGTGCCAGCAGTTCTGGCTTCTACGAG. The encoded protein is CASSSGFYE. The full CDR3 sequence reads CASSSGFYEQYF.